The subject of this entry is one T cell receptor beta chain. These data originate in a study of control samples from healthy donors and cancer patients. V was clipped by 5 bases and J by 6 bases, with 13 bases between them. This CDR3 region has 14 residues. CDR1 is SGHVS, CDR2 FQNEAQ, per germline. The repertoire was sequenced with immunoSEQ multiplex PCR; TCRdb's copy has only in-frame clones and lacks some. Here the sample spans under 200,000 clones, 96% being singletons. This chain connects TRBV7-8 to TRBJ2-2, with D hard to call. The sequenced sample consisted of blood. The TCR sequence derives from a woman younger than 45 in good health. CDR3 residues: CASSPRFQAGELFF. The CDR3 nucleotides are TGTGCCAGCAGCCCCCGGTTCCAGGCCGGGGAGCTGTTTTTT.